This record looks at one T cell receptor (beta chain) sequence and its context. Germline V gene lookup returns CDR1 PRHDT and CDR2 FYEKMQ (reference sequence). Trimming took 5 bases from V and 4 from J, leaving 11 bases between them. This CDR3 has 14 amino acids. Repertoires were generated with immunoSEQ multiplex PCR, while TCRdb's copy carries only in-frame clones and drops some. The sample lists approximately 240,000 clones, 65% occurring once. These data belong to a study of shared clonotypes between healthy human individuals. The sample consisted of memory CD4+ T cells sorted from blood. The sample's subset: CD45RA-negative fraction. The TCR was taken from a man aged 30-40 years in good health. The chain carries TRBV13 and TRBJ1-4; no clear D. The chain's CDR3 is CASSPQQSNEKLFF. The CDR3 nucleotides read TGTGCCAGCAGCCCCCAGCAGAGTAATGAAAAACTGTTTTTT.